The 13 T cell receptor beta chains reported below all come from one sample, sequenced in a study of cytomegalovirus exposure and HLA in healthy donors (TCRdb year 2017). The library was generated by the immunoSEQ multiplex PCR assay. For the multiplex PCR, a mixture combining 60 forward primers for TCR Vbeta segments and 13 reverse primers for TCR Jbeta segments was used. The immuneACCESS repertoire file appears here via TCRdb, limited to in-frame rearrangements. These files lack a portion of the clones; in checked studies, under half of the deficit traces to unresolved V genes, and the cause of the others is not known. The sample includes 95,000 to 150,000 clones, with 73% observed a single time. The ten top clones hold approximately 3.8% of the sample. Sequencing was performed on PBMCs. These receptors all come from a woman between 40 and 50 years old in good health and CMV-seronegative.

The V gene is TRBV25-1, the J gene TRBJ1-6, with TRBD1 matching over 9 bases. From germline, CDR1 is MGHDK and CDR2 SYGVNS. This CDR3 region has 15 residues. After removal of 5 bases from V and 5 bases from J, the junction contained 4 bases not matched to a gene. CDR3 in amino acids: CASSLRQGDNSPLHF. The CDR3 nucleotides are TGTGCCAGCAGTCTTCGACAGGGGGATAATTCACCCCTCCACTTT.

The chain employs TRBV7-2 and TRBJ2-1, with D maybe TRBD2 (5 bases). CDR1 and CDR2 from the germline V gene are SGHTA and FQGNSA. The V end was cut by 4 bases, the J end by 1 base, with 11 bases between. CDR3 length: 15 amino acids. The CDR3 region is CASSSRERSYNEQFF. The CDR3 DNA reads TGTGCCAGCAGCTCACGGGAAAGGTCCTACAATGAGCAGTTCTTC.

The sample holds many counts of this clone. This CDR3 is also generated by other DNA sequences in the sample. The gene calls are TRBV6-1 and TRBJ2-5; TRBD2 matches 11 bases. This CDR3 has 15 amino acids. Trimming at V came to 2 bases and at J to 1 base, leaving 0 bases not matched to a gene. The germline gives CDR1 MNHNS, CDR2 SASEGT. Written as DNA, the CDR3 is TGTGCCAGCAGTGAACTAGCGGGGGGCCAAGAGACCCAGTACTTC. Protein product: CASSELAGGQETQYF.

J is TRBJ1-2 and V is TRBV7-2, with 9 nucleotides matching TRBD1. V lost 4 bases to trimming and J lost 5 bases; unmatched junction nucleotides: 5. The CDR3 loop spans 14 amino acids. Germline V gene lookup returns CDR1 SGHTA and CDR2 FQGNSA. The DNA for the CDR3 is TGTGCCAGCAGCTCTGACAGGGGGATGTATGGCTACACCTTC. Protein product: CASSSDRGMYGYTF.

The chain employs TRBV4-2 and TRBJ2-7, with 15 bases aligning to TRBD2. V shed 1 base, J shed 0 bases, and the junction held 7 bases outside the gene matches. The length of the CDR3 is 19 residues. Germline V gene data show CDR1 as LGHNA and CDR2 as YNFKEQ. The DNA for the CDR3 is TGTGCCAGCAGCCAAGGAACCGGGACTAGCGGGGGGCCCTCCTACGAGCAGTACTTC. Amino acids: CASSQGTGTSGGPSYEQYF.

For the CDR3, the DNA is TGCAGCGTTGACTACTACAATGAGCAGTTCTTC. It encodes CSVDYYNEQFF. This sequence joins TRBV29-1 and TRBJ2-1; D is uncertain. Germline values: CDR1 SQVTM, CDR2 ANQGSEA. This CDR3 has 11 amino acids. V dropped 3 bases and J dropped 3 bases, with 3 bases sitting between them.

This clone was found a few times. V is TRBV11-3 and J is TRBJ2-1; maybe TRBD2 (5 bases). CDR3 size: 13 residues. Trimming removed 5 bases from V and 9 bases from J, with 14 bases in between. Germline V gene data show CDR1 as SGHNT and CDR2 as YENEEA. For the CDR3, the DNA is TGTGCCAGCAGCCCCCGGGGTAGGGCTGAGCAGTTCTTC. Translating it yields CASSPRGRAEQFF.

This clone occurred many times. This chain joins TRBV6-1 and TRBJ2-1, with 10 bases lining up with TRBD2. The CDR3 sequence is 15 residues long. Germline values: CDR1 MNHNS, CDR2 SASEGT. The V and J ends lost 3 bases and 7 bases, in that order; junction bases with no gene match: 6. CDR3 residues: CASSDGSGGRNEQFF. Written as DNA, the CDR3 is TGTGCCAGCAGTGATGGTAGCGGGGGGAGGAATGAGCAGTTCTTC.

The chain carries TRBV7-9 and TRBJ2-3; a weak D match, TRBD2 (5 bases). Trimming cost V 5 bases and J 3 bases, with 15 bases left between them. Germline CDR1 SEHNR, CDR2 FQNEAQ (reference sequence). This CDR3 spans 15 amino acids. In nucleotides, the CDR3 is TGTGCCAGCAGCACGTCGGGGATGAGTACAGATACGCAGTATTTT. It is translated as CASSTSGMSTDTQYF.

This clone was counted only a few times. CDR3: CASIRLTGGSGANVLTF. The CDR3 bases are TGTGCCAGCATTCGTCTGACAGGGGGTAGTGGGGCCAACGTCCTGACTTTC. V usage is TRBV27 and J usage is TRBJ2-6; 9 nucleotides align to TRBD1. Germline lookup yields CDR1 MNHEY and CDR2 SMNVEV (reference sequence). The CDR3 has 17 residues. The V gene end was trimmed by 7 bases and the J gene end by 3 bases; junction bases not matched to a gene: 10.

Concerning this clone: Compared with germline, one end of the junction differs, possibly owing to a read error. V gene TRBV7-9 combines with J gene TRBJ2-2, with 14 bases aligning to TRBD2. The CDR3 length is 18 residues. Per germline, CDR1 SEHNR and CDR2 FQNEAQ (reference sequence). CDR3 DNA: TGTTCCAGCAGCCCGGGACTAGCGGGGGCCGCCAACACCGGGGAGCTGTTTTTT. It translates to CSSSPGLAGAANTGELFF. Full variable domain (remainder filled in from reference TRBV7-9 and TRBJ2-2): DTGVSQNPRHKITKRGQNVTFRCDPISEHNRLYWYRQTLGQGPEFLTYFQNEAQLEKSRLLSDRFSAERPKGSFSTLEIQRTEQGDSAMYLCSSSPGLAGAANTGELFFGEGSRLTVL.

The CDR3 is CASSLSSNTGELFF. CDR3 nucleotide sequence: TGTGCCAGCAGTTTGTCATCGAACACCGGGGAGCTGTTTTTT. This rearrangement joins TRBV27 to TRBJ2-2; D gene uncertain. Per germline, CDR1 MNHEY and CDR2 SMNVEV (reference sequence). CDR3 length equals 14 residues. V dropped 3 bases and J dropped 0 bases, with 5 bases sitting between them.

There are a few counts of this clone. J is TRBJ1-5 and V is TRBV6-1; D is uncertain. Germline assignment: CDR1 MNHNS and CDR2 SASEGT. Trimming removed 4 bases at V and 0 bases at J, with 13 bases between. The CDR3 covers 16 residues. The CDR3 region has the DNA TGTGCCAGCAGTGTACGCAGGATTTATAGCAATCAGCCCCAGCATTTT. Protein: CASSVRRIYSNQPQHF.